This TCR beta chain was observed in a study of T cell repertoires in cytomegalovirus infection. In the study overall: Alongside well-studied HLA-B-restricted CMV epitopes, recently identified HLA-C-restricted CMV epitopes were also used. Both CMV infection and a matching HLA type were indicated by public TCR beta signatures. Study results and limitations: The cumulative frequency of public TCR beta families identified carriers of CMV plus the relevant HLA. HLA-C-restricted, CMV-specific TCR beta clonotypes were dominant ex vivo.

Via MiXCR, TCRdb re-called the reads, giving one row per CDR3 protein. Of around 800,000 distinct CDR3 sequences listed, approximately 32% are singletons. The CDR3 has 16 residues. Germline V gene data show CDR1 as MNHNS and CDR2 as SASEGT. V lost 5 bases and J lost 2, with 15 bases in between. At least ten counts were recorded for this clonotype. The antigen remains undetermined. The receptor comes from a human donor in good health (CMV status not recorded). Some clones in this sample may be carry-over from other donors' samples. The source was cultured CD8+ T cells from PBMCs, collected from culture after CMV antigen stimulation. The V call is TRBV6-1, the J call TRBJ2-2; D tentatively fits TRBD1 or TRBD2 (5 bases each). CDR3 region: CASSPWDGFNTGELFF. The CDR3 coding sequence is TGTGCCAGCAGTCCCTGGGACGGGTTCAACACCGGGGAGCTGTTTTTT.